This TCR beta chain was observed in a study of blood T cell repertoires in COVID-19. Study context: Specimens from acute and convalescent COVID-19 originated in the United States, Italy and Spain. Nucleic acid was either cDNA or gDNA, and it came from T cells, B-cell-depleted T cells, or PBMCs.

Assay: immunoSEQ multiplex PCR; the TCRdb copy retains only in-frame clones and omits some. The profile shows roughly 80,000 clones, over 85% of them singletons. Germline lookup yields CDR1 MNHNY and CDR2 SVGAGI (reference sequence). Trimming pared 5 bases from V and 7 bases from J, leaving 12 bases between. This CDR3 region has 14 residues. This chain connects TRBV6-6 to TRBJ1-6, with D uncertain. Sample: peripheral blood. This TCR came from a woman older than 75 with active or convalescent COVID-19. CDR3 DNA: TGTGCCAGCAGTATCAAAAGAGAAAATTCACCCCTCCACTTT. Translated, it gives CASSIKRENSPLHF.